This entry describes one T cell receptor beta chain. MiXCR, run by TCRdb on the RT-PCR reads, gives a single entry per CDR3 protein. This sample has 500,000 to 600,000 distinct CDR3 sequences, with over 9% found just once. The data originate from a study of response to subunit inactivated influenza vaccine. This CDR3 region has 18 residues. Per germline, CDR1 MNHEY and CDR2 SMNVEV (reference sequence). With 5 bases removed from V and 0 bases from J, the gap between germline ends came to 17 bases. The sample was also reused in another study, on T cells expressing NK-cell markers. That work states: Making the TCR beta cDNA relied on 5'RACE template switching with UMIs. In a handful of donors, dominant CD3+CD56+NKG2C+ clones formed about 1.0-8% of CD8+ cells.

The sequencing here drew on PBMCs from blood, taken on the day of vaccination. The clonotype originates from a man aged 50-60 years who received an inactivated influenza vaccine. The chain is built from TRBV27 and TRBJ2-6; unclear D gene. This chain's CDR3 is CASSPLPGGGSGANVLTF. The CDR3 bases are TGTGCCAGCAGTCCCCTCCCTGGCGGTGGCTCTGGGGCCAACGTCCTGACTTTC. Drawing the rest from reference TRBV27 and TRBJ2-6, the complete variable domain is EAQVTQNPRYLITVTGKKLTVTCSQNMNHEYMSWYRQDPGLGLRQIYYSMNVEVTDKGDVPEGYKVSRKEKRNFPLILESPSPNQTSLYFCASSPLPGGGSGANVLTFGAGSRLTVL.